This T cell receptor beta chain is drawn from a study of graft-versus-host responses after intestinal transplantation. The study's findings and limits: GvH clones were identified in recipient marrow, with some first appearing in ileum or blood.

The CDR3 extends over 17 amino acids. The J segment lost 0 bases and the V segment lost 5 bases, leaving 10 bases of the junction unmatched. The germline V gene has CDR1 SGHVS and CDR2 FNYEAQ. Clones were sequenced by immunoSEQ multiplex PCR, and TCRdb holds only the in-frame ones, with some missing. The sample lists 25,000 to 35,000 clones, more than 70% seen once, with roughly 3.2% in the top ten. This clone came up a few times. Its matching antigen is unknown. Intraepithelial lymphocytes and lamina propria lymphocytes were released through processing of graft tissue. This clonotype was sampled from a human patient who received an intestinal transplant, so some T cells may come from the graft donor. The J gene is TRBJ2-3, the V gene TRBV7-6; 8 positions match TRBD2. Here the sequenced sample was ileum tissue, taken 98 days after intestinal transplantation. DNA for the CDR3: TGTGCCAGCAGCGGACCCCCGACTAGCGCTAGCACAGATACGCAGTATTTT. Translated: CASSGPPTSASTDTQYF. The full variable domain, its missing parts supplied by reference TRBV7-6 and TRBJ2-3, is GAGVSQSPRYKVTKRGQDVALRCDPISGHVSLYWYRQALGQGPEFLTYFNYEAQQDKSGLPNDRFSAERPEGSISTLTIQRTEQRDSAMYRCASSGPPTSASTDTQYFGPGTRLTVL.